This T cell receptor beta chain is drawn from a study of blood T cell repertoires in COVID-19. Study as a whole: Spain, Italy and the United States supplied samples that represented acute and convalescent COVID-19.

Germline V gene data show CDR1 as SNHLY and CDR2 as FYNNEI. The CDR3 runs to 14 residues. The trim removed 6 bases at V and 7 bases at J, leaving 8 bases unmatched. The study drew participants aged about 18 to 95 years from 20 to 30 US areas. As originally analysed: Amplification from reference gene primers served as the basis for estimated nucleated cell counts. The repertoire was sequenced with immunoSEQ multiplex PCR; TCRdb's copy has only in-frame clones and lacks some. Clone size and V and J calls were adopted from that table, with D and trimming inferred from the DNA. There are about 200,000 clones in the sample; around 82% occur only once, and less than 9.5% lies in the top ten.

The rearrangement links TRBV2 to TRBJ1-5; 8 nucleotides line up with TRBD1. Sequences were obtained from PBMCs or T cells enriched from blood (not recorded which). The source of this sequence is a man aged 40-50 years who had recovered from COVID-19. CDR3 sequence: CASRDNRGGQPQHF. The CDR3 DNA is TGTGCCAGCAGGGACAACAGGGGGGGCCAGCCCCAGCATTTT.